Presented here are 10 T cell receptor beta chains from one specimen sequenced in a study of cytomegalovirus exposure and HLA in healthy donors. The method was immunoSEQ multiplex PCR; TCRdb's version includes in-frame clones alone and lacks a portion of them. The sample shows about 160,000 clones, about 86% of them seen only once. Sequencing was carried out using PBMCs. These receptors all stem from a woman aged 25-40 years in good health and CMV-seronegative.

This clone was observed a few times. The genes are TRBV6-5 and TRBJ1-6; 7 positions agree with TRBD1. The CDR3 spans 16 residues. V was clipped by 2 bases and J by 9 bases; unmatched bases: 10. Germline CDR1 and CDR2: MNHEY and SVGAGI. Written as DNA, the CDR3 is TGTGCCAGCAGTTACGGTATCGACAGGGTGGGTTCACCCCTCCACTTT. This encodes CASSYGIDRVGSPLHF.

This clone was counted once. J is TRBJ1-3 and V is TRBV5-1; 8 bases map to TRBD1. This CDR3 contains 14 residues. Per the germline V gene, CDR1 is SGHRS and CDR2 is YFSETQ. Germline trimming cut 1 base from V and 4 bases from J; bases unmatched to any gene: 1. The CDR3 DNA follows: TGCGCCAGCAGCTTGTCAGGGGGCGGAAACACCATATATTTT. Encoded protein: CASSLSGGGNTIYF.

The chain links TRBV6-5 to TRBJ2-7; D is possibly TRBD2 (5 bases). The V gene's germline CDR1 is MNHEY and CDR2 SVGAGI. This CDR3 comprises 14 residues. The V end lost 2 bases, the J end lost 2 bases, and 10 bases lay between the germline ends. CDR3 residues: CASSYAGKPYEQYF. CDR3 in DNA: TGTGCCAGCAGTTACGCCGGGAAACCCTACGAGCAGTACTTC.

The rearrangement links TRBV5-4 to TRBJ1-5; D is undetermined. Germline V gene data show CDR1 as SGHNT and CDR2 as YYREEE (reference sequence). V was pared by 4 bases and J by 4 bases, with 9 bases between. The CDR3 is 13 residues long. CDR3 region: CASSIQGNQPQHF. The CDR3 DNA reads TGTGCCAGCAGCATACAAGGAAATCAGCCCCAGCATTTT.

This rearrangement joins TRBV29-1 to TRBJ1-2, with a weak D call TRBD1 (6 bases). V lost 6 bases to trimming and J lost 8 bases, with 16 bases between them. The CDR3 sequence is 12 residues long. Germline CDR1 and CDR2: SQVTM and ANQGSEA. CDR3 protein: CSVSDRRRGYTF. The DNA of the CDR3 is TGCAGCGTCAGCGACAGGCGGAGAGGCTACACCTTC.

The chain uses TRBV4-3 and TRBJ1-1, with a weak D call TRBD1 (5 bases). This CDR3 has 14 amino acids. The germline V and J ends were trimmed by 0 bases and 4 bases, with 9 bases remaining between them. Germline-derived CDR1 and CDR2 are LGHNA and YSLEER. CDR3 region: CASSQDQGRTEAFF. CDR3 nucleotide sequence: TGCGCCAGCAGCCAAGATCAGGGACGCACTGAAGCTTTCTTT.

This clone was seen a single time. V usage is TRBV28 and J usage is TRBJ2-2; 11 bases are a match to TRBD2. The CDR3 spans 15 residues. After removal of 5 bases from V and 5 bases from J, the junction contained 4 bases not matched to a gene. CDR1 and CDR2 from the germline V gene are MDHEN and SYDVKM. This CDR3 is CASSPSSGRTGELFF. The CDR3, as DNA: TGTGCCAGCAGTCCTTCTAGCGGGAGGACCGGGGAGCTGTTTTTT.

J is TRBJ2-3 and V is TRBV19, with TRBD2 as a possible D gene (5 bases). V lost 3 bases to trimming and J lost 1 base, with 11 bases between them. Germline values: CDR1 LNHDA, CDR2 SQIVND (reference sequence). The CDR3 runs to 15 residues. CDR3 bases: TGTGCCAGTAGTATGCTGAGCGGCCGCACAGATACGCAGTATTTT. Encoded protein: CASSMLSGRTDTQYF.

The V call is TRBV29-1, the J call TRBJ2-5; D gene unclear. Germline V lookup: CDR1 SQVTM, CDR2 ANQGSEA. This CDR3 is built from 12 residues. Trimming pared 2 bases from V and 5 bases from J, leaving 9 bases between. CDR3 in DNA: TGCAGCGTTGAACCGGTCGGGGAGACCCAGTACTTC. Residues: CSVEPVGETQYF. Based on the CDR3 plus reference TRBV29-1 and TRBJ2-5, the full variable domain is SAVISQKPSRDICQRGTSLTIQCQVDSQVTMMFWYRQQPGQSLTLIATANQGSEATYESGFVIDKFPISRPNLTFSTLTVSNMSPEDSSIYLCSVEPVGETQYFGPGTRLLVL.

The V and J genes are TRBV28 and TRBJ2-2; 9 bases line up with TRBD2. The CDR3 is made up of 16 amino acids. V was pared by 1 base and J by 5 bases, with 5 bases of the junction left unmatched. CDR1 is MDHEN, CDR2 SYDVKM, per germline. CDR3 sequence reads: CASSLSAGGVTGELFF. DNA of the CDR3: TGTGCCAGCAGTTTATCGGCGGGAGGGGTGACCGGGGAGCTGTTTTTT.